This is a list of T cell receptor beta chains from one sample in a study of blood T cell repertoires in COVID-19. Repertoires were generated with immunoSEQ multiplex PCR, while TCRdb's copy carries only in-frame clones and drops some. Of approximately 110,000 clones listed, approximately 62% were seen once; the top ten hold approximately 6.2%. The sequenced material came from peripheral blood. The receptors stem from a man older than 75 with acute or convalescent COVID-19. The CDR3 runs from the conserved cysteine through the conserved F or W. The D gene is left open where the match is weak. Only part of the rows carry a size: once, few, many, or a class if the clone is expanded.

clone_size,d_call,v_call,j_call,cdr3_nt,cdr3_aa
NA,NA,TRBV7-9,TRBJ2-2,TGTGCCAGCAGCTTAAATCCTAACACCGGGGAGCTGTTTTTT,CASSLNPNTGELFF
NA,NA,TRBV12-3/TRBV12-4,TRBJ2-1,TGTGCCAGCACCCTTATGAATGAGCAGTTCTTC,CASTLMNEQFF
NA,NA,TRBV15,TRBJ1-6,TGTGCCACCAGCAACAGCACTGGGAATTCACCCCTCCACTTT,CATSNSTGNSPLHF
NA,TRBD1,TRBV7-8,TRBJ1-6,TGTGCCAGCAGCCAACGGACAGGGCTTTCTAATTCACCCCTCCACTTT,CASSQRTGLSNSPLHF
few,TRBD2,TRBV7-7,TRBJ2-2,TGTGCCAGCAGCCTACACGAGCTAGCGGGAAACACCGGGGAGCTGTTTTTT,CASSLHELAGNTGELFF
NA,TRBD1,TRBV7-2,TRBJ1-5,TGTGCCAGCAGCCCTGGACAGGCTAATCAGCCCCAGCATTTT,CASSPGQANQPQHF
many,NA,TRBV2,TRBJ1-2,TGTGCCAGCAGTAGTACCCAGGTCCGGGGCTACACCTTC,CASSSTQVRGYTF
few,NA,TRBV7-8,TRBJ1-1,TGTGCCAGCAGCTGGACAGCTGTGAACACTGAAGCTTTCTTT,CASSWTAVNTEAFF
NA,TRBD1,TRBV18,TRBJ1-6,TGTGCCAGCTCACTTGGACAGGGTAATTCACCCCTCCACTTT,CASSLGQGNSPLHF
NA,TRBD2,TRBV5-6,TRBJ2-7,TGTGCCAGCAGCTCGCTACTAGCGGGGGCCTACGAGCAGTACTTC,CASSSLLAGAYEQYF
few,NA,TRBV30,TRBJ1-1,TGTGCCTGGAGTCCCCGGACTTGGAACACTGAAGCTTTCTTT,CAWSPRTWNTEAFF
NA,NA,TRBV24-1,TRBJ1-6,TGTGCCACCAGTGATTTGCCAGGTGAGTTCCCGAATTCACCCCTCCACTTT,CATSDLPGEFPNSPLHF
few,NA,TRBV30,TRBJ1-1,TGTGCCTGGAGTGTACTGGGTGGGCAGGGGAACACTGAAGCTTTCTTT,CAWSVLGGQGNTEAFF
NA,NA,TRBV6-5,TRBJ1-1,TGTGCCAGCAGTTCCCTTTACCAGGGGAACACTGAAGCTTTCTTT,CASSSLYQGNTEAFF
NA,TRBD2,TRBV7-2,TRBJ2-5,TGTGCCAGCAGCACCGGGACTAGACCGTACCAAGAGACCCAGTACTTC,CASSTGTRPYQETQYF
NA,TRBD1,TRBV28,TRBJ2-7,TGTGCCAGCAATGGGGACAGGGCCTACGAGCAGTACTTC,CASNGDRAYEQYF
NA,NA,TRBV5-1,TRBJ2-7,TGCGCCAGCAGCTTGGACCAGGGGGGCGAGCAGTACTTC,CASSLDQGGEQYF
NA,NA,TRBV19,TRBJ1-4,TGTGCCAGTAGTAAGCGGACCGGAGCCGAAAAACTGTTTTTT,CASSKRTGAEKLFF
few,NA,TRBV6-5,TRBJ1-5,TGTGCCAGCAGTCTGAGACAGAACAATCAGCCCCAGCATTTT,CASSLRQNNQPQHF
NA,NA,TRBV5-6,TRBJ2-5,TGTGCCAGCAGCTTGTTCGGGGGGCAGGGGTTCGGAGAGACCCAGTACTTC,CASSLFGGQGFGETQYF
NA,TRBD2,TRBV10-2,TRBJ2-1,TGCGCCAGCAGCGACCTCGGGACTAGCGGGAGTTATGAGCAGTTCTTC,CASSDLGTSGSYEQFF
few,NA,TRBV2,TRBJ1-5,TGTGCCAGCAGAGAGGGAGGGCTACAGCCCCAGCATTTT,CASREGGLQPQHF
NA,TRBD1,TRBV11-3,TRBJ2-1,TGTGCCAGCAGCCGGGACAGTACCTACAATGAGCAGTTCTTC,CASSRDSTYNEQFF
NA,NA,TRBV10-3,TRBJ2-5,TGTGCCATCTTCATCGGACAGCAAGAGACCCAGTACTTC,CAIFIGQQETQYF
NA,NA,TRBV5-8,TRBJ1-3,TGTGCCAGCAGCTCCGGGACACTGTCTGGAAACACCATATATTTT,CASSSGTLSGNTIYF
NA,TRBD1,TRBV2,TRBJ1-4,TGTGCCAGCAGTGAAGGCCTCGGACAGGGGATGGGTGAAAAACTGTTTTTT,CASSEGLGQGMGEKLFF
few,NA,TRBV19,TRBJ2-6,TGTGCCAGTAGTTCCCATATCCTTGGAGGGAACTCTGGGGCCAACGTCCTGACTTTC,CASSSHILGGNSGANVLTF
NA,TRBD1,TRBV19,TRBJ1-5,TGTGCCAGTAGTGGGCGACAGGGGGCGGCCCTCAATCAGCCCCAGCATTTT,CASSGRQGAALNQPQHF
NA,TRBD2,TRBV9,TRBJ2-3,TGTGCCAGCAGCGCCGAGGACGCTAGCGGGGGGAGCACAGATACGCAGTATTTT,CASSAEDASGGSTDTQYF
NA,TRBD1,TRBV6-2/TRBV6-3,TRBJ2-7,TGTGCCAGCAGTTCCCGGGTCGGGCAGGGACAGTCCTACGAGCAGTACTTC,CASSSRVGQGQSYEQYF
few,TRBD1,TRBV19,TRBJ1-4,TGTGCCAGTAGTGAAACGACAGGGGAAGTAGGAAAACTGTTTTTT,CASSETTGEVGKLFF
NA,NA,TRBV24-1,TRBJ2-2,TGTGCCACCAGTGGACAGGAGACTAACACCGGGGAGCTGTTTTTT,CATSGQETNTGELFF
NA,TRBD2,TRBV7-8,TRBJ2-7,TGTGCCAGCAGCTTAGGGTCTACTAGCGGAGCCTACGAGCAGTACTTC,CASSLGSTSGAYEQYF
many,TRBD2,TRBV28,TRBJ2-7,TGTGCCAGCAGTGACCCAGCGGGGGCCTCCTACGAGCAGTACTTC,CASSDPAGASYEQYF
NA,NA,TRBV20-1,TRBJ1-5,TGCAGTGCTAGGGGGGGACGGCCCCAGCATTTT,CSARGGRPQHF
few,TRBD1,TRBV7-9,TRBJ1-5,TGTGCCAGCAGCGGGACAGGGGTCCAGCCCCAGCATTTT,CASSGTGVQPQHF
NA,TRBD1,TRBV5-1,TRBJ2-1,TGCGCCAGCAGTTACCAGGGGGCAGGGGGGAGAACAACAGGAGAGCAGTTCTTC,CASSYQGAGGRTTGEQFF
NA,NA,TRBV27,TRBJ2-1,TGTGCCAGCAGTTTAGATTTACGCGGATTCCTCTTC,CASSLDLRGFLF
few,TRBD2,TRBV7-2,TRBJ2-1,TGTGCCAGCAGCCCTAGCGGGAGGGGGCAGTTCTTC,CASSPSGRGQFF
NA,NA,TRBV5-1,TRBJ2-7,TGCGCCAGCAGCTTGGCTGGGGACACCTACGAGCAGTACTTC,CASSLAGDTYEQYF
NA,TRBD1,TRBV11-2,TRBJ1-4,TGTGCCAGCAGCCCATGGGACAGGCGGATGGGTGAAAAACTGTTTTTT,CASSPWDRRMGEKLFF
many,NA,TRBV19,TRBJ1-5,TGTGCCAGTAGTCCACCGGGGGGGGCTGATCAGCCCCAGCATTTT,CASSPPGGADQPQHF
NA,NA,TRBV3-1/TRBV3-2,TRBJ2-7,TGTGCCAGCAGCCAATTTGACACCCTGTCCTACGAGCAGTACTTC,CASSQFDTLSYEQYF
few,NA,TRBV2,TRBJ1-3,TGTGCCAGCAGCCAGCTTGTTCGGGGTGTAAACACCATATATTTT,CASSQLVRGVNTIYF
NA,NA,TRBV4-1,TRBJ1-2,TGCGCCAGCAGCCCCTATCGGACAGCTAACTATGGCTACACCTTC,CASSPYRTANYGYTF
few,TRBD2,TRBV28,TRBJ2-3,TGTGCCAGCAGTGTACTAGCGGGAGTGTCAGATACGCAGTATTTT,CASSVLAGVSDTQYF
NA,TRBD1,TRBV5-1,TRBJ1-2,TGCGCCAGCAGCTTGAGGGACAGGGACTACACCTTC,CASSLRDRDYTF
NA,NA,TRBV27,TRBJ2-1,TGTGCCAGCTGGTCCGGGAACGGGGTGGGGAATGAGCAGTTCTTC,CASWSGNGVGNEQFF
once,TRBD2,TRBV28,TRBJ2-3,TGTGCCAGCGCTAGAACTAGCGGGAGTTTTCGTCAAACAGATACGCAGTATTTT,CASARTSGSFRQTDTQYF
few,TRBD1,TRBV4-3,TRBJ1-1,TGCGCCAGCAGCCAAGGACAGGGGGCGACTGAAGCTTTCTTT,CASSQGQGATEAFF
NA,NA,TRBV5-1,TRBJ2-7,TGCGCCAGCCAGGCGGCCGGGAAACGCTCCTACGAGCAGTACTTC,CASQAAGKRSYEQYF